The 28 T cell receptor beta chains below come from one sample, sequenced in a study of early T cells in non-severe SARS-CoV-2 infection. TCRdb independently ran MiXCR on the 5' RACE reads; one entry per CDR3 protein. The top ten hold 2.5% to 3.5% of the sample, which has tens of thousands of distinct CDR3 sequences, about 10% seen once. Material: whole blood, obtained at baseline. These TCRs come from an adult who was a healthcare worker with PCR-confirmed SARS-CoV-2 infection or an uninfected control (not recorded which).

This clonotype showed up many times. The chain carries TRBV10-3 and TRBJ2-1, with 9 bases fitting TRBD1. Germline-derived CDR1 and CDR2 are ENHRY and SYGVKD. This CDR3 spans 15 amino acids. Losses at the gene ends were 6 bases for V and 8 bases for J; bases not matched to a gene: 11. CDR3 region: CAISNPGQGLDEQFF. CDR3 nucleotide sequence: TGTGCCATCAGCAACCCGGGACAGGGTCTGGATGAGCAGTTCTTC.

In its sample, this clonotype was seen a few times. This CDR3 is CASSQVLAGGTGDEQFF. The CDR3 DNA is TGTGCCAGCAGCCAAGTTTTAGCGGGGGGTACTGGGGATGAGCAGTTCTTC. V usage is TRBV3-2 and J usage is TRBJ2-1; the table's D call of TRBD2 was not tested on the DNA. TRBV3-2 is tagged as a pseudogene. CDR3 length: 17 amino acids.

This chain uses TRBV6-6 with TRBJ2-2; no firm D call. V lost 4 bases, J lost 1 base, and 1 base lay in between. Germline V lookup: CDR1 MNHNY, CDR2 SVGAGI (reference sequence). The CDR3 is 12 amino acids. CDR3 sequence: CASSLNTGELFF. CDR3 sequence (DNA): TGTGCCAGCAGTTTGAACACCGGGGAGCTGTTTTTT.

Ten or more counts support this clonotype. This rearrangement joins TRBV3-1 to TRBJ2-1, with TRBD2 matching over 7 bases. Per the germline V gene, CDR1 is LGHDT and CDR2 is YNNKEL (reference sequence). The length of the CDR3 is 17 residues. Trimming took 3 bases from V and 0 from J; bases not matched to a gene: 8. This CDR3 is CASSHLGGGNSYNEQFF. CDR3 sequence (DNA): TGTGCCAGCAGCCACTTGGGCGGGGGAAACTCCTACAATGAGCAGTTCTTC.

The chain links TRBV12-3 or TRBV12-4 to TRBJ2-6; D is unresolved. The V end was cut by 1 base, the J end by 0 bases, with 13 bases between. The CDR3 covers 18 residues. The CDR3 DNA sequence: TGTGCCAGCAGTTTAGAAGGACCCTCGAGCTCTGGGGCCAACGTCCTGACTTTC. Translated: CASSLEGPSSSGANVLTF.

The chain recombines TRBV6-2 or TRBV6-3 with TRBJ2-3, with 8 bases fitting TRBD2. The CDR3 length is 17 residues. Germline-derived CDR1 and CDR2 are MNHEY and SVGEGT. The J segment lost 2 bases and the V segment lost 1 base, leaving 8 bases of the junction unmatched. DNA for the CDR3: TGTGCCAGCAGTTACTTGACACTAGCGGACAACACAGATACGCAGTATTTT. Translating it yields CASSYLTLADNTDTQYF.

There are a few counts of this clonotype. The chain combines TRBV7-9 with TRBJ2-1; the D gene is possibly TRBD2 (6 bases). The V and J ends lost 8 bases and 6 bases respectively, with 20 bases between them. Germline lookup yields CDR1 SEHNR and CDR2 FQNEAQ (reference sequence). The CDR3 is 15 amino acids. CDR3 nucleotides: TGTGCCAGCCCCGGAGGGTATGAATCGGGCAATGAGCAGTTCTTC. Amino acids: CASPGGYESGNEQFF.

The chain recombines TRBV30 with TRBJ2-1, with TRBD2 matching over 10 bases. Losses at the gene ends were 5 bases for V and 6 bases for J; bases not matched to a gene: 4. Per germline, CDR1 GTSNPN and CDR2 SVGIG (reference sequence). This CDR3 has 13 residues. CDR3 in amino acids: CAWASGGLNEQFF. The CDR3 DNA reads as TGTGCCTGGGCTAGCGGGGGCCTCAATGAGCAGTTCTTC.

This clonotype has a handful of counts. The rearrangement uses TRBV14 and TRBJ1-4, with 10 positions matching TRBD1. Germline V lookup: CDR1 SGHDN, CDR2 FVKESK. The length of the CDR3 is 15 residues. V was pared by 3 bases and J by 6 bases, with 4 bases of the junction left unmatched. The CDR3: CASSHWGTGDEKLFF. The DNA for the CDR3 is TGTGCCAGCAGCCATTGGGGGACAGGGGATGAAAAACTGTTTTTT. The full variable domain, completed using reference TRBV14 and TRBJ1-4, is EAGVTQFPSHSVIEKGQTVTLRCDPISGHDNLYWYRRVMGKEIKFLLHFVKESKQDESGMPNNRFLAERTGGTYSTLKVQPAELEDSGVYFCASSHWGTGDEKLFFGSGTQLSVL.

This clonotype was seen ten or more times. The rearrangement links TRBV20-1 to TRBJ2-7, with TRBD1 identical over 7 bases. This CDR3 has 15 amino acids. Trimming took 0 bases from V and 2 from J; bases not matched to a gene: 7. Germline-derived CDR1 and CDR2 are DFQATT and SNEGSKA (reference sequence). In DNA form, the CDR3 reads TGCAGTGCTAGAGATGTTAGGGACAGCACCTACGAGCAGTACTTC. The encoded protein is CSARDVRDSTYEQYF.

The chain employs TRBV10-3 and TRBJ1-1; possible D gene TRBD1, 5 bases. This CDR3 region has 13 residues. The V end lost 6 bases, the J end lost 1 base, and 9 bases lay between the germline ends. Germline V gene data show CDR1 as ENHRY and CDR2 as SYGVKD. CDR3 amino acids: CAIRQGPNTEAFF. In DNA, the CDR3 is TGTGCCATCAGGCAGGGACCGAACACTGAAGCTTTCTTT.

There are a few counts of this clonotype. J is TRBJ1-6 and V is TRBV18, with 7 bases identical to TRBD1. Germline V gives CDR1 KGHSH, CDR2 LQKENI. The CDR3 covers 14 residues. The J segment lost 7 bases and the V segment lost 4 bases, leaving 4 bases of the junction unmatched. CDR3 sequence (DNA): TGTGCCAGCTCACAGACAGGGAAGAATTCACCCCTCCACTTT. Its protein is CASSQTGKNSPLHF.

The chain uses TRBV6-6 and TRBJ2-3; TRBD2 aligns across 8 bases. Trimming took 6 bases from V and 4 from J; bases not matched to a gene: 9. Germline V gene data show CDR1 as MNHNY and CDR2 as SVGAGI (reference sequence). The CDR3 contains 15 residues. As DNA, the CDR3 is TGTGCCAGCAGCTACCGGGGGGGCCGTTCAGATACGCAGTATTTT. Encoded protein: CASSYRGGRSDTQYF.

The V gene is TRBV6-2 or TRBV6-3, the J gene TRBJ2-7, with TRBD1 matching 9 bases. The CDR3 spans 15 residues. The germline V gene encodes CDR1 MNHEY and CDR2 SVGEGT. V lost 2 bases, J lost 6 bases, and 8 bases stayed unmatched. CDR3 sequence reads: CASSYAGQGRSEQYF. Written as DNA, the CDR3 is TGTGCCAGCAGTTACGCGGGACAGGGAAGATCCGAGCAGTACTTC.

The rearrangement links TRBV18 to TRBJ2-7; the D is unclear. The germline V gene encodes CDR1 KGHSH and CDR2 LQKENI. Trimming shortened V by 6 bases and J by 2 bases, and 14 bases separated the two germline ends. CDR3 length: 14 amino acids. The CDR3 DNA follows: TGTGCCAGCTCCCATGGACGGACCACCTACGAGCAGTACTTC. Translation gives CASSHGRTTYEQYF.

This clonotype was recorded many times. In nucleotides, the CDR3 is TGCACCTTTCGGTGGGGTACTGAAGCTTTCTTT. It is translated as CTFRWGTEAFF. This chain joins TRBV29-1 and TRBJ1-1; D is unresolved. CDR1 is SQVTM and CDR2 is ANQGSEA in the germline V gene. The length of the CDR3 is 11 residues.

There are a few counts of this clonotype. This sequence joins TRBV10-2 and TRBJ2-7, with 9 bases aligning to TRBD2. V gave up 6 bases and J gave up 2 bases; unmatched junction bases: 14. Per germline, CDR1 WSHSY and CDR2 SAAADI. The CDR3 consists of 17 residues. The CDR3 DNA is TGCGCCAGCAGGGCCCCAGCGGGGGGCCGCATGACCTACGAGCAGTACTTC. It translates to CASRAPAGGRMTYEQYF.

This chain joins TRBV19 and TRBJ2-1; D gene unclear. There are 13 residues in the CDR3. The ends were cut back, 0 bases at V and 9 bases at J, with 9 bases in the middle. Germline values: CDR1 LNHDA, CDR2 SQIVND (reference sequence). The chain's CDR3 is CASSIDPHSEQFF. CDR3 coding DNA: TGTGCCAGTAGTATAGATCCGCACTCTGAGCAGTTCTTC.

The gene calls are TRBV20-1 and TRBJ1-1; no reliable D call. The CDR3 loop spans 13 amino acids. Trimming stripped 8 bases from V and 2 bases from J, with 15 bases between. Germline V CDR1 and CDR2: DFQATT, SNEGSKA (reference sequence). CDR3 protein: CSPQEGYNTEAFF. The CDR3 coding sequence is TGCAGTCCCCAAGAGGGATATAACACTGAAGCTTTCTTT.

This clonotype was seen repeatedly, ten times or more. Here the CDR3 reads CASSTTRDSPLHF. The DNA for the CDR3 is TGTGCCAGCAGCACTACAAGGGATTCACCCCTCCACTTT. This chain joins TRBV9 and TRBJ1-6; no clear D gene. The ends were cut back, 4 bases at V and 8 bases at J, with 10 bases in the middle. The CDR3 runs 13 residues. CDR1 and CDR2 (germline): SGDLS, YYNGEE.

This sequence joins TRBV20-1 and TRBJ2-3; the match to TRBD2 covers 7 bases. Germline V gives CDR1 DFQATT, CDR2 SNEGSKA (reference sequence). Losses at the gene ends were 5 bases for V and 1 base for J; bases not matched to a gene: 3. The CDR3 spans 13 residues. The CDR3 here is CSAREAGTDTQYF. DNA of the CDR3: TGCAGTGCTCGGGAGGCCGGCACAGATACGCAGTATTTT.

The CDR3: CAISESGGGSGSTDTQYF. Written as DNA, the CDR3 is TGTGCCATCAGTGAGTCCGGCGGGGGTAGCGGGTCCACAGATACGCAGTATTTT. This sequence joins TRBV10-3 and TRBJ2-3; 7 bases agree with TRBD2. J gave up 2 bases and V 0 bases, and 11 bases lay outside the gene matches. Germline CDR1 and CDR2: ENHRY and SYGVKD. The CDR3 loop spans 18 amino acids.

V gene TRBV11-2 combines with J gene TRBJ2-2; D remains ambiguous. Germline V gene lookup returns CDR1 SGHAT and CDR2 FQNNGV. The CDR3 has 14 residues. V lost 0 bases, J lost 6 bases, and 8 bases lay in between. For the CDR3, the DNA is TGTGCCAGCAGCTTAGATGCGGCGTCCGGGGAGCTGTTTTTT. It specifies CASSLDAASGELFF.

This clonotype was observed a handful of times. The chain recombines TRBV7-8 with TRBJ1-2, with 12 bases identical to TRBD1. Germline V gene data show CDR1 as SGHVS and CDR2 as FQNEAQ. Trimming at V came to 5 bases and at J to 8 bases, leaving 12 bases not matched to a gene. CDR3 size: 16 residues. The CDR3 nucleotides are TGTGCCAGCAGCACCCTCCGGGACAGGGGGCGTCGGGGCTACACCTTC. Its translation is CASSTLRDRGRRGYTF.

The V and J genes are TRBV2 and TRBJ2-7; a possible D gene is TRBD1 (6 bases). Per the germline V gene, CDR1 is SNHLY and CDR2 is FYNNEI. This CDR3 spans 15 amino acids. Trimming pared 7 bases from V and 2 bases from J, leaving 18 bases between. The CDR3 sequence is CASTYPGTRTYEQYF. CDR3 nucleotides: TGTGCCAGCACTTATCCCGGGACACGTACCTACGAGCAGTACTTC. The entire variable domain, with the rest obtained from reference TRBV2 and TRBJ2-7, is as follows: EPEVTQTPSHQVTQMGQEVILRCVPISNHLYFYWYRQILGQKVEFLVSFYNNEISEKSEIFDDQFSVERPDGSNFTLKIRSTKLEDSAMYFCASTYPGTRTYEQYFGPGTRLTVT.

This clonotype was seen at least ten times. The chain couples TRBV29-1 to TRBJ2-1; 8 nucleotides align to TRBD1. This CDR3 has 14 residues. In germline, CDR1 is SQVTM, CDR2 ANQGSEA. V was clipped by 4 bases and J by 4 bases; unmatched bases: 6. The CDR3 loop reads CSVGTGLGYNEQFF. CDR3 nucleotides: TGCAGCGTTGGGACAGGGTTAGGGTACAATGAGCAGTTCTTC.

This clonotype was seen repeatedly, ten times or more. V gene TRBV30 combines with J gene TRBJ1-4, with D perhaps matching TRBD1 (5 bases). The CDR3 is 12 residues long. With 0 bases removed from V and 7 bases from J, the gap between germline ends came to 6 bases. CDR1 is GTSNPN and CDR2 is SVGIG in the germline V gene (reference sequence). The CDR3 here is CAWSVQVEKLFF. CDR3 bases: TGTGCCTGGAGTGTACAGGTTGAAAAACTGTTTTTT.

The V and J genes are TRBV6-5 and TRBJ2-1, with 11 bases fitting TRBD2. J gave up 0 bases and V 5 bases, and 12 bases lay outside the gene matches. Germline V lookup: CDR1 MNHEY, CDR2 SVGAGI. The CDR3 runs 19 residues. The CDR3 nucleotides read TGTGCCAGCAGTCCGGGACTAGCGGTAAGACGGAGCTCCTACAATGAGCAGTTCTTC. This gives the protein CASSPGLAVRRSSYNEQFF.